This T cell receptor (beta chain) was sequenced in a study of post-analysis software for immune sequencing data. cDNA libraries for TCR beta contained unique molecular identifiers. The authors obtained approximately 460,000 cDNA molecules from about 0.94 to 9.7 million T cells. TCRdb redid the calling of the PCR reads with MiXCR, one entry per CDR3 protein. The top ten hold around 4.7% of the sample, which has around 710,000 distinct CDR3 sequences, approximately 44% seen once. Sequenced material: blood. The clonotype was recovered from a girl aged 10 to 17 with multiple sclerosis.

The CDR3 DNA reads as TGTGCCAGCAGTTTTGGGGACAGAGCTAACTATGGCTACACCTTC. Its protein product is CASSFGDRANYGYTF. The chain carries TRBV12-3 or TRBV12-4 and TRBJ1-2; TRBD1 matches at 7 bases. With V trimmed by 3 bases and J by 0 bases, 4 bases remained unmatched. The CDR3 consists of 15 residues.